This T cell receptor (beta chain) was recorded in a study of blood T cell repertoires in COVID-19. Germline CDR1 and CDR2: MNHEY and SMNVEV (reference sequence). The ends lost 2 bases at V and 7 bases at J; junction bases unmatched: 10. The CDR3 is 15 amino acids. Clones were sequenced by immunoSEQ multiplex PCR, and TCRdb holds only the in-frame ones, with some missing. Of about 200,000 clones listed, approximately 91% are singletons. Sequenced input: peripheral blood. J is TRBJ1-2 and V is TRBV27, with TRBD1 matching over 7 bases. The receptor was isolated from a middle-aged man with acute or convalescent COVID-19. As DNA, the CDR3 is TGTGCCAGCAGTTTAATGGCAGGGGGAAGGATTGGCTACACCTTC. It encodes CASSLMAGGRIGYTF.